This passage covers 6 T cell receptor beta chains from one sample sequenced in a study of identical twins. TCRdb itself ran the 5' RACE reads through MiXCR, one entry per CDR3 protein. The table includes about 790,000 distinct CDR3 sequences, 18% detected once. In addition, the sample was reused for a study of T cells expressing NK-cell markers.

Material for sequencing was PBMCs. Receptors originate from a woman between 18 and 29 years old in good health.

This clonotype was recorded a few times. The V call is TRBV7-2, the J call TRBJ1-2; 8 bases are shared with TRBD1. The CDR3 sequence is 16 residues long. Losses at the gene ends were 0 bases for V and 3 bases for J; bases not matched to a gene: 6. CDR1 SGHTA and CDR2 FQGNSA come from the germline V gene. The CDR3 DNA sequence: TGTGCCAGCAGCTTAGCGCCCCAGGGGGCATACTATGGCTACACCTTC. Protein product: CASSLAPQGAYYGYTF.

This clonotype was picked up a small number of times. The chain is built from TRBV20-1 and TRBJ2-5; perhaps TRBD2 as D (5 bases). V was trimmed by 4 bases and J by 2 bases, leaving 11 bases between them. The CDR3 covers 13 residues. Germline CDR1 is DFQATT and CDR2 is SNEGSKA (reference sequence). The CDR3 protein is CSATIATQETQYF. CDR3 DNA: TGCAGTGCTACGATAGCGACACAAGAGACCCAGTACTTC.

This chain connects TRBV7-9 to TRBJ2-3; D is uncertain. The germline CDR1 and CDR2 sequences are SEHNR and FQNEAQ (reference sequence). The CDR3 spans 15 residues. Trimming pared 2 bases from V and 5 bases from J, leaving 14 bases between. The CDR3 DNA is TGTGCCAGCAGCTTAAGCTATGTTCGACAAGATACGCAGTATTTT. Its translation: CASSLSYVRQDTQYF.

This clonotype showed up just a few times. This chain connects TRBV3-1 to TRBJ2-4; 7 bases are a match to TRBD2. J gave up 2 bases and V 0 bases, and 4 bases lay outside the gene matches. The CDR3 has 16 amino acids. CDR1 and CDR2 (germline): LGHDT, YNNKEL (reference sequence). The CDR3 DNA is TGTGCCAGCAGCCAAGATCGGCGGGGGACCAAAAACATTCAGTACTTC. Translated, it gives CASSQDRRGTKNIQYF.

J is TRBJ2-7 and V is TRBV4-3; D might be TRBD2 (5 bases). The ends were cut back, 0 bases at V and 6 bases at J, with 15 bases in the middle. CDR1 is LGHNA and CDR2 is YSLEER in the germline V gene. The CDR3 length is 15 residues. CDR3 bases: TGCGCCAGCAGCCAAGAGTCCATGGACTGGCGCGAGCAGTACTTC. Amino acid sequence: CASSQESMDWREQYF.

J is TRBJ1-2 and V is TRBV15, with 12 bases identical to TRBD1. CDR1 is LNHNV and CDR2 is YYDKDF in the germline V gene (reference sequence). The CDR3 spans 16 residues. Unmatched junction bases numbered 5, after V lost 0 bases and J lost 6 bases. This CDR3 is CATSRDRGQGADGYTF. The CDR3 nucleotides read TGTGCCACCAGCAGAGATAGGGGACAGGGGGCGGATGGCTACACCTTC.